This TCR beta chain emerged from a study of regulatory T cells in long-lasting Graves disease. General study results and limits: Persistent Graves' patients showed a TCR diversity that was lower than that of newly diagnosed ones. New patients shared 966 public clonotypes, fewer than the approximately 2,500 shared by persistent patients.

Time point specified: persistent/refractory GD, antithyroid drugs over 5 years with positive TRAb. After RNA was extracted from PBMCs, the TCR library was made from it. Concerning this clonotype itself: The antigen remains undetermined.

Assembly of TCR beta libraries relied on iRepertoire HTBI primers together with Arm-PCR of CDR3 regions. TCRdb reprocessed the multiplex PCR reads via MiXCR and lists one record per CDR3 protein. Of 300,000 or so distinct CDR3 sequences in the sample, roughly a fifth were seen once. The TCR was taken from a female donor with Graves disease. Sequencing used peripheral blood mononuclear cells (PBMCs), obtained when the disease was refractory, from a patient treated with antithyroid drugs.

In nucleotides, the CDR3 is TGTGCCTGGAGTGTTTGGGTCTATGGCTACACCTTC. Protein product: CAWSVWVYGYTF. J is TRBJ1-2 and V is TRBV30; D not resolved. Between the trimmed V and J ends, which lost 0 bases and 4 bases, there was a span of 6 bases. Germline V lookup: CDR1 GTSNPN, CDR2 SVGIG (reference sequence). The CDR3 has 12 amino acids.